The clone carrying this T cell receptor beta chain was seen once. This entry comes from a study of blood T cell repertoires in COVID-19. On the study more broadly: COVID-19 samples, acute and convalescent, were from the United States, Italy and Spain.

Before being deemed recovered, Cohort 3 donors had two negative PCRs, clearance, or symptom resolution. Per the authors' pipeline: Using reference gene primer amplification, nucleated cell counts were estimated. Measured with immunoSEQ multiplex PCR; TCRdb has only the in-frame clones, and not every one. The DNA gave D and trimming, while V, J and clone size come from that table. The sample lists approximately 480,000 clones, 87% occurring once. This clonotype was obtained from a woman between 18 and 29 years old who had recovered from COVID-19. Sequencing used PBMCs or T cells enriched from blood (not recorded which).

The CDR3 DNA is TGTGCCAGCAGTGAAGCTGACAGGGGAGGGCAGGGCTACACCTTC. It encodes CASSEADRGGQGYTF. This chain joins TRBV6-1 and TRBJ1-2; TRBD1 agrees at 8 bases. From germline, CDR1 is MNHNS and CDR2 SASEGT. This CDR3 region has 15 residues. The V and J ends lost 0 bases and 8 bases, in that order; junction bases with no gene match: 8.